This T cell receptor beta chain stems from a study of control samples from healthy donors and cancer patients. V lost 1 base and J lost 5, with 9 bases in between. Germline loops: CDR1 SGHVS, CDR2 FNYEAQ. CDR3 length: 14 residues. The method was immunoSEQ multiplex PCR; TCRdb's version includes in-frame clones alone and lacks a portion of them. Among about 120,000 clones listed, roughly nine tenths were seen once. This receptor was identified in a woman between 50 and 59 years old with colorectal cancer. The V and J genes are TRBV7-6 and TRBJ1-5; perhaps TRBD1 as D (6 bases). The sequencing input was PBMCs. In DNA form, the CDR3 reads TGTGCCAGCAGCTTAGGGACAGTAGATCAGCCCCAGCATTTT. Translating gives CASSLGTVDQPQHF.